One and the same sample provided the 8 T cell receptor beta chains below, sequenced in a study of blood T cell repertoires in COVID-19. This table comes from immunoSEQ multiplex PCR, and its TCRdb copy is limited to in-frame clones, with some not included. The table includes over 25,000 clones, 85% to 90% detected once. Sequenced input: peripheral blood. The receptor set was obtained from a man between 60 and 75 years old with acute or convalescent COVID-19.

The chain is built from TRBV6-5 and TRBJ2-3; 7 nucleotides align to TRBD2. This CDR3 spans 13 amino acids. Germline V gene lookup returns CDR1 MNHEY and CDR2 SVGAGI. The V segment lost 7 bases and the J segment 8 bases; nucleotides outside the gene matches: 9. The CDR3 DNA follows: TGTGCCAGCACTACGGCGGGGGAGGGTACGCAGTATTTT. It codes for CASTTAGEGTQYF.

The chain links TRBV29-1 to TRBJ1-1, with D possibly being TRBD1 (5 bases). Germline V gene lookup returns CDR1 SQVTM and CDR2 ANQGSEA. The CDR3 has 12 amino acids. V was pared by 5 bases and J by 3 bases, with 10 bases between. The DNA for the CDR3 is TGCAGCGTTTCAACAGGCGACACTGAAGCTTTCTTT. Its translation is CSVSTGDTEAFF.

This chain links TRBV10-2 with TRBJ2-1; no firm D call. CDR3 length: 14 amino acids. V was shortened by 0 bases and J by 7 bases, with 10 bases between the two germline ends. Germline CDR1 reads WSHSY; CDR2 reads SAAADI. Written as DNA, the CDR3 is TGCGCCAGCAGTGAGTCGGCAACAGCAAATGAGCAGTTCTTC. Translating gives CASSESATANEQFF.

Remarks on this clone: Additional DNA sequences in this sample encode the identical CDR3. This chain connects TRBV19 to TRBJ1-1; TRBD1 matches 9 bases. Trimming at V came to 5 bases and at J to 1 base, leaving 2 bases not matched to a gene. In germline, CDR1 is LNHDA, CDR2 SQIVND (reference sequence). CDR3 length: 14 amino acids. CDR3 in amino acids: CASSLGQGNTEAFF. The CDR3 DNA sequence: TGTGCCAGTAGTTTGGGACAGGGGAACACTGAAGCTTTCTTT.

The chain carries TRBV18 and TRBJ2-1, with 9 bases matching TRBD1. V was clipped by 2 bases and J by 1 base; unmatched bases: 15. Per the germline V gene, CDR1 is KGHSH and CDR2 is LQKENI. This CDR3 contains 20 residues. The CDR3 here is CASSPRRVGTGTGSYNEQFF. In DNA form, the CDR3 reads TGTGCCAGCTCACCAAGGAGGGTCGGAACCGGGACAGGGTCCTACAATGAGCAGTTCTTC.

Only a few counts were recorded for this clone. The CDR3 DNA is TGCGCCAGCAGCCAAGGTGCTAGAGATTTGCAGTTCTTC. The encoded protein is CASSQGARDLQFF. The chain combines TRBV4-1 with TRBJ2-1; no clear D. Trimming took off 1 base at V and 12 bases at J, with 13 bases between the two ends. The V gene's germline CDR1 is MGHRA and CDR2 YSYEKL. This CDR3 comprises 13 residues.

This clone has only a few counts. The chain links TRBV23-1 to TRBJ1-5, with TRBD1 matching over 9 bases. TRBV23-1 carries the ORF label, with uncertain function. The CDR3 length is 18 residues. Germline trimming cut 0 bases from V and 6 bases from J; bases unmatched to any gene: 12. The CDR3, as DNA: TGCGCCAGCAGTCAATCGATGGGGACAGGGACCCCTAGTCAGCCCCAGCATTTT. It yields the protein CASSQSMGTGTPSQPQHF.

This clone was recorded only once. This chain connects TRBV18 to TRBJ1-5; 8 positions match TRBD1. Germline values: CDR1 KGHSH, CDR2 LQKENI. The CDR3 runs 14 residues. V was pared by 5 bases and J by 2 bases, with 2 bases of the junction left unmatched. DNA of the CDR3: TGTGCCAGCTCAACGGACAGGGGCAATCAGCCCCAGCATTTT. Protein: CASSTDRGNQPQHF.